This T cell receptor beta chain was captured in a study of blood T cell repertoires in COVID-19. In the study overall: The United States, Italy and Spain were the sources of the acute and convalescent COVID-19 samples. The cDNA or gDNA used as material had been derived from T cells, B-cell-depleted T cells, or PBMCs.

Assay used: immunoSEQ multiplex PCR; TCRdb lists only in-frame clones, some missing. This sample has about 160,000 clones, with approximately 92% found just once. This CDR3 is 14 amino acids long. Trimming shortened V by 0 bases and J by 3 bases, and 9 bases separated the two germline ends. CDR1 and CDR2 from the germline V gene are SGHDN and FVKESK. This clone is a singleton in its sample. The sequencing sample was made of peripheral blood. This chain links TRBV14 with TRBJ2-7; D call uncertain. The TCR comes from a woman in her 50s with acute or convalescent COVID-19. This CDR3 is CASSQDEDYYEQYF. As DNA, the CDR3 is TGTGCCAGCAGCCAAGATGAGGATTACTACGAGCAGTACTTC.